These T cell receptor beta chains were read from a single sample in a study of shared clonotypes between healthy human individuals. This table comes from immunoSEQ multiplex PCR, and its TCRdb copy is limited to in-frame clones, with some not included. The data contain around 2.5 million clones, 80% to 95% of them singletons. Sequences were obtained from naive CD4+ T cells from PBMCs. The receptors were gathered from a man between 18 and 35 years old in good health. Some clones in this sample may be carry-over from other donors' samples. Each CDR3 is given with its conserved first and last residue. Fields, in order: CDR3 DNA, CDR3 protein, J gene, D gene, V gene, clone size. The D gene is left open where the match is weak. A clone size is listed for some rows: how often the clone was seen (once, few, many), or a class if it is expanded.

DNA: TGTGCCAGCAGTTTAGGACGGAACACTGAAGCTTTCTTT
CDR3: CASSLGRNTEAFF
J: TRBJ1-1
D: NA
V: TRBV27
size: once

DNA: TGTGCCAGCTCACCGGAGATGGGCGGCAATCAGCCCCAGCATTTT
CDR3: CASSPEMGGNQPQHF
J: TRBJ1-5
D: NA
V: TRBV18
size: NA

DNA: TGCGCCAGCAGCCAAACATACCGGGGGGCGAATAATTCACCCCTCCACTTT
CDR3: CASSQTYRGANNSPLHF
J: TRBJ1-6
D: NA
V: TRBV4-3
size: NA

DNA: TGTGCCAGCAGCTACAGCGAGACCACAGATACGCAGTATTTT
CDR3: CASSYSETTDTQYF
J: TRBJ2-3
D: NA
V: TRBV6-1
size: NA

DNA: TGTGCCAGCAGTTTTGGGCGGTGGGCAGGGACTGAAGCTTTCTTT
CDR3: CASSFGRWAGTEAFF
J: TRBJ1-1
D: NA
V: TRBV28
size: NA

DNA: TGTGCCAGCGGACTTATGATCGAGCAGTACTTC
CDR3: CASGLMIEQYF
J: TRBJ2-7
D: NA
V: TRBV28
size: NA

DNA: TGTGCCAGCAGTGAAGCGTGGCGGGACTCTGGGGCCAACGTCCTGACTTTC
CDR3: CASSEAWRDSGANVLTF
J: TRBJ2-6
D: NA
V: TRBV6-1
size: NA

DNA: TGTGCCAGCTCACCAACCTCGACAGGGGGAATGAACACTGAAGCTTTCTTT
CDR3: CASSPTSTGGMNTEAFF
J: TRBJ1-1
D: TRBD1
V: TRBV18
size: NA

DNA: TGCAGCGTTGCAGGGGGCAAGCGGGCGGACACTGAAGCTTTCTTT
CDR3: CSVAGGKRADTEAFF
J: TRBJ1-1
D: TRBD1
V: TRBV29-1
size: NA

DNA: TGTGCCAGCTCACCACAGTCAGTTTATAGCAATCAGCCCCAGCATTTT
CDR3: CASSPQSVYSNQPQHF
J: TRBJ1-5
D: NA
V: TRBV18
size: NA

DNA: TGCGCCAGCAGCCAAGAGTACAGGGCCTCCTACGAGCAGTACTTC
CDR3: CASSQEYRASYEQYF
J: TRBJ2-7
D: NA
V: TRBV4-1
size: NA

DNA: TGTGCCAGCAGTTCGAGGAACGGCGGCTCCTACGAGCAGTACTTC
CDR3: CASSSRNGGSYEQYF
J: TRBJ2-7
D: NA
V: TRBV28
size: once

DNA: TGTGCCAGCAGCTCGTTAGCGGGAGCCGGGGGCGAGCAGTACTTC
CDR3: CASSSLAGAGGEQYF
J: TRBJ2-7
D: TRBD2
V: TRBV11-2
size: NA

DNA: TGCGCCAGCAGCTTGGTCGGGGGTAATGAGCAGTTCTTC
CDR3: CASSLVGGNEQFF
J: TRBJ2-1
D: NA
V: TRBV5-1
size: NA

DNA: TGCGCCAGCAGGGGCGGGAGGGCTTACAATGAGCAGTTCTTC
CDR3: CASRGGRAYNEQFF
J: TRBJ2-1
D: TRBD2
V: TRBV5-1
size: NA

DNA: TGTGCCAGCAGCTTATACAGGGGGACCCAGTACTTC
CDR3: CASSLYRGTQYF
J: TRBJ2-5
D: TRBD1
V: TRBV7-2
size: NA

DNA: TGTGCCAGTAGTATAACAGGGGCCCTTAGCAATCAGCCCCAGCATTTT
CDR3: CASSITGALSNQPQHF
J: TRBJ1-5
D: TRBD1
V: TRBV19
size: once

DNA: TGTGCCAGCAGCTTAGTGGGTTCCAGGTACATTCAGTACTTC
CDR3: CASSLVGSRYIQYF
J: TRBJ2-4
D: NA
V: TRBV7-2
size: NA

DNA: TGTGCCAGCAGGGCCCGGGGGGGGCAAGGCAATCAGCCCCAGCATTTT
CDR3: CASRARGGQGNQPQHF
J: TRBJ1-5
D: NA
V: TRBV2
size: NA

DNA: TGTGCCAGCAGTGAAGCGCATGGTTGGGGGACTAGCACAGATACGCAGTATTTT
CDR3: CASSEAHGWGTSTDTQYF
J: TRBJ2-3
D: NA
V: TRBV2
size: NA

DNA: TGTGCCAGCAGCCAAGAGCCTAGCGGGAGGGCCCGCCACGAGCAGTACTTC
CDR3: CASSQEPSGRARHEQYF
J: TRBJ2-7
D: TRBD2
V: TRBV4-2
size: NA

DNA: TGTGCCAGCAGCCAAGCTCCCGACAGCCACTATGGCTACACCTTC
CDR3: CASSQAPDSHYGYTF
J: TRBJ1-2
D: NA
V: TRBV16
size: NA

DNA: TGTGCCAGCAGTTTAGGCGGGAGGAGCGCCGGGGAGCTGTTTTTT
CDR3: CASSLGGRSAGELFF
J: TRBJ2-2
D: TRBD2
V: TRBV28
size: NA

DNA: TGCGCCAGCAGCCCGGGGGGCACAGGTCTTTCAGGAGGGGAGACCCAGTACTTC
CDR3: CASSPGGTGLSGGETQYF
J: TRBJ2-5
D: NA
V: TRBV4-1
size: NA

DNA: TGTGCCAGCAGCATTCCCGGGACAGGGTCCTACGAGCAGTACTTC
CDR3: CASSIPGTGSYEQYF
J: TRBJ2-7
D: TRBD1
V: TRBV28
size: NA

DNA: TGTGCCATCCGGAGGGTAGCGACAGATACGCAGTATTTT
CDR3: CAIRRVATDTQYF
J: TRBJ2-3
D: NA
V: TRBV6-1
size: NA

DNA: TGTGCCAGCAGCTACCCGACAGGATTGAACACTGAAGCTTTCTTT
CDR3: CASSYPTGLNTEAFF
J: TRBJ1-1
D: NA
V: TRBV5-5
size: NA

DNA: TGTGCCAGCAGCTTACTGGGGTCTAGGACGAACACTGAAGCTTTCTTT
CDR3: CASSLLGSRTNTEAFF
J: TRBJ1-1
D: NA
V: TRBV7-9
size: NA

DNA: TGTGCCAGCAGCTTATTCAGGGGTGAGACCCAGTACTTC
CDR3: CASSLFRGETQYF
J: TRBJ2-5
D: NA
V: TRBV11-3
size: NA

DNA: TGTGCCAGCAGCCTCAAAGGGGACACTGAAGCTTTCTTT
CDR3: CASSLKGDTEAFF
J: TRBJ1-1
D: NA
V: TRBV7-3
size: NA

DNA: TGCGCCAGCAGCCAAGGCCCCGCTAGCATAGGGTCCTACGAGCAGTACTTC
CDR3: CASSQGPASIGSYEQYF
J: TRBJ2-7
D: NA
V: TRBV4-3
size: NA

DNA: TGTGCCAGCAGTTACTCGGACAGGGGGCCGGGCACCATATATTTT
CDR3: CASSYSDRGPGTIYF
J: TRBJ1-3
D: TRBD1
V: TRBV6-5
size: NA

DNA: TGCGCCAGCAGCCCTTACTTTAGTGAGACTGAGCAGTTCTTC
CDR3: CASSPYFSETEQFF
J: TRBJ2-1
D: NA
V: TRBV5-1
size: NA

DNA: TGTGCCAGCAGTTGGAGCGGTCAGTATAATTCACCCCTCCACTTT
CDR3: CASSWSGQYNSPLHF
J: TRBJ1-6
D: NA
V: TRBV28
size: NA

DNA: TGTGCCAGCAGTCTTCGACAGGGCTCCAATGAGCAGTTCTTC
CDR3: CASSLRQGSNEQFF
J: TRBJ2-1
D: TRBD1
V: TRBV27
size: NA

DNA: TGTGCCAGCAGTATAGGGACAGGCCGCTCTGGGGCCAACGTCCTGACTTTC
CDR3: CASSIGTGRSGANVLTF
J: TRBJ2-6
D: TRBD1
V: TRBV28
size: NA

DNA: TGCGCCAGCAGCTCGGGCAGGGGAAAAACCGGGGAGCTGTTTTTT
CDR3: CASSSGRGKTGELFF
J: TRBJ2-2
D: NA
V: TRBV5-1
size: NA

DNA: TGTGCCAGCAGCAGGCCAGGGGGCTCTGGAAACACCATATATTTT
CDR3: CASSRPGGSGNTIYF
J: TRBJ1-3
D: NA
V: TRBV21-1
size: NA

DNA: TGTGCCAGCAGCGTATCGGCGGGGTCCTACAATGAGCAGTTCTTC
CDR3: CASSVSAGSYNEQFF
J: TRBJ2-1
D: NA
V: TRBV9
size: NA

DNA: TGTGCCAGCAGCCCCCGGTCTGCCGGGGAGCTGTTTTTT
CDR3: CASSPRSAGELFF
J: TRBJ2-2
D: NA
V: TRBV9
size: NA

DNA: TGTGCCAGCAGTCCCACGGACCTTACCTCCTACAATGAGCAGTTCTTC
CDR3: CASSPTDLTSYNEQFF
J: TRBJ2-1
D: NA
V: TRBV27
size: NA

DNA: TGTGCCAGCAGCTTACCGGGACAGGGGGCGCGGGAGACCCAGTACTTC
CDR3: CASSLPGQGARETQYF
J: TRBJ2-5
D: TRBD1
V: TRBV7-2
size: once

DNA: TGTGCCAGCAGTGAATGGGGCACGGAACCCTACGAGCAGTACTTC
CDR3: CASSEWGTEPYEQYF
J: TRBJ2-7
D: NA
V: TRBV25-1
size: NA

DNA: TGTGCCAGCAGCGCCAGGGAGGGCAACTATGGCTACACCTTC
CDR3: CASSAREGNYGYTF
J: TRBJ1-2
D: NA
V: TRBV9
size: NA

DNA: TGTGCCGCGGGGGGACAGCTCTACACAGATACGCAGTATTTT
CDR3: CAAGGQLYTDTQYF
J: TRBJ2-3
D: NA
V: TRBV27
size: NA

DNA: TGCGCCAGTGGGATGTTTGGTGGCACTGAAGCTTTCTTT
CDR3: CASGMFGGTEAFF
J: TRBJ1-1
D: NA
V: TRBV5-1
size: few

DNA: TGTGCCAGCAGCCGGCTAGGAAACAATGAGCAGTTCTTC
CDR3: CASSRLGNNEQFF
J: TRBJ2-1
D: NA
V: TRBV5-6
size: NA

DNA: TGTGCCAGCAGCCGGGGTCAAGCGAATACGCAGTATTTT
CDR3: CASSRGQANTQYF
J: TRBJ2-3
D: NA
V: TRBV7-7
size: NA

DNA: TGTGCCAGCAGCCAAGAGATCATTAGCGTCGACACCGGGGAGCTGTTTTTT
CDR3: CASSQEIISVDTGELFF
J: TRBJ2-2
D: NA
V: TRBV14
size: NA

DNA: TGTGCCAGCAGTTCGACAGGGTCGAACTACAATGAGCAGTTCTTC
CDR3: CASSSTGSNYNEQFF
J: TRBJ2-1
D: TRBD1
V: TRBV28
size: NA

DNA: TGTGCCTGGAGTAGAGGCACGGTGGACACCATATATTTT
CDR3: CAWSRGTVDTIYF
J: TRBJ1-3
D: NA
V: TRBV30
size: NA

DNA: TGCGCCAGCAGCCAAGTCGGTGAAAAACTGTTTTTT
CDR3: CASSQVGEKLFF
J: TRBJ1-4
D: NA
V: TRBV4-3
size: NA

DNA: TGCGCCAGCAGCCAAGATTGGGCAGGGGGACTCTATAGCAATCAGCCCCAGCATTTT
CDR3: CASSQDWAGGLYSNQPQHF
J: TRBJ1-5
D: TRBD1
V: TRBV4-1
size: NA

DNA: TGTGCCAGTAGTATAGTGTGGACGAACACCGGGGAGCTGTTTTTT
CDR3: CASSIVWTNTGELFF
J: TRBJ2-2
D: NA
V: TRBV19
size: NA

DNA: TGTGCCAGTAGTTTGGGACGGAGTTCCTACGAGCAGTACTTC
CDR3: CASSLGRSSYEQYF
J: TRBJ2-7
D: NA
V: TRBV19
size: NA

DNA: TGCGCCAGCAGCAAAGGACAGGGCGAACACACTGAAGCTTTCTTT
CDR3: CASSKGQGEHTEAFF
J: TRBJ1-1
D: TRBD1
V: TRBV5-1
size: NA

DNA: TGTGCCAGCAGCAGGGGGACAGTAATAGGCGAGACCCAGTACTTC
CDR3: CASSRGTVIGETQYF
J: TRBJ2-5
D: TRBD1
V: TRBV5-6
size: NA